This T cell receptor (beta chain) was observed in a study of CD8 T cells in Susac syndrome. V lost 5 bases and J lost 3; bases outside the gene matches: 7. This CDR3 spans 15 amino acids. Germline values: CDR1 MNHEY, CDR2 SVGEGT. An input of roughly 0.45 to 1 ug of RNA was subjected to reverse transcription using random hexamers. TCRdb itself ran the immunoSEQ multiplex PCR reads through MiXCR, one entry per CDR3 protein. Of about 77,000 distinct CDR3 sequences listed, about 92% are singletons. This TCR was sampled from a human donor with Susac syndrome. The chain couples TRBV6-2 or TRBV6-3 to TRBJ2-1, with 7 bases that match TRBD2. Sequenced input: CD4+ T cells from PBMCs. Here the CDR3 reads CASSRLPGGYNEQFF. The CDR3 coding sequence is TGTGCCAGCAGTCGTCTGCCGGGAGGCTACAATGAGCAGTTCTTC.